The text below deals with one TCR beta chain. Its antigen remains unidentified. The entry originates in a study of CD4 T cell repertoires in COVID-19. Produced via immunoSEQ multiplex PCR; TCRdb's table is partial and in-frame only. The sample consists of about 75,000 clones, about four fifths of them appearing once. Samples came from patients recovered from mild-to-severe COVID-19. The memory T cells were sequenced right after ex vivo isolation, without culture. The study, taken as a whole, reports: Several top expanded SARS-CoV-2-reactive clonotypes were shared by two or three memory subsets.

The CDR3 spans 13 residues. The germline CDR1 and CDR2 sequences are LGHDT and YNNKEL (reference sequence). V was pared by 0 bases and J by 8 bases, with 10 bases between. The genes are TRBV3-1 (or the pseudogene TRBV3-2) and TRBJ1-2; D gene uncertain. Material: CD4+ T cells from peripheral blood, obtained after recovery from COVID-19. The clonotype was recovered from a human donor who had COVID-19. The CDR3 DNA is TGTGCCAGCAGCCAAGAGCAGTCCGGAGGCTACACCTTC. Amino acids: CASSQEQSGGYTF.